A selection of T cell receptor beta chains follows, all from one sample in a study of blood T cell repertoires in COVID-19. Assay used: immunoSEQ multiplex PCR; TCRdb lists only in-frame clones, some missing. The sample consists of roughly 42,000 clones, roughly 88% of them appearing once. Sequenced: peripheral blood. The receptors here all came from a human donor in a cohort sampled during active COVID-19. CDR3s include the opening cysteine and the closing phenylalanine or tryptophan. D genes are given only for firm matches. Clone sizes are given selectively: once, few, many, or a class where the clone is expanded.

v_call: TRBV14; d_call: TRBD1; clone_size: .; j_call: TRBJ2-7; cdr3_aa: CASSQGQGTSYEQYF; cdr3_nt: TGTGCCAGCAGCCAAGGACAGGGGACATCCTACGAGCAGTACTTC
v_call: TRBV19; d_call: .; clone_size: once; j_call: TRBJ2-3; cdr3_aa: CASSPTTNTDTQYF; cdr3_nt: TGTGCCAGTAGTCCCACGACTAACACAGATACGCAGTATTTT
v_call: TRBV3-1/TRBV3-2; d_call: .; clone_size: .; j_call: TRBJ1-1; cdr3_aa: CASSQGPGTEAFF; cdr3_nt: TGTGCCAGCAGCCAAGGGCCAGGCACTGAAGCTTTCTTT
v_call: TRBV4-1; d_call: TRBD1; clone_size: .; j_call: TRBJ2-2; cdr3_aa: CASSPGTGGTGELFF; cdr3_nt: TGCGCCAGCAGCCCCGGGACAGGGGGGACCGGGGAGCTGTTTTTT
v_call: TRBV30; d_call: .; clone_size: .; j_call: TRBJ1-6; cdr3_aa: CAWKFAGPKRKYNSPLHF; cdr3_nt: TGTGCCTGGAAATTTGCGGGGCCTAAGAGAAAATATAATTCACCCCTCCACTTT
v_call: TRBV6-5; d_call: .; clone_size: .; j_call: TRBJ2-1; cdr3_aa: CASSYTGQDHEQFF; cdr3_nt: TGTGCCAGCAGTTACACGGGTCAAGATCATGAGCAGTTCTTC
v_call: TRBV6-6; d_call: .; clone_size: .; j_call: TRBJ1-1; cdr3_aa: CASSYSPRSETEAFF; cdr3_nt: TGTGCCAGCAGTTACTCGCCCCGGTCGGAGACTGAAGCTTTCTTT
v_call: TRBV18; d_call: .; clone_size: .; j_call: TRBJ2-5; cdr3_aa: CASSWDIQETQYF; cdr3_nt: TGTGCCAGCTCATGGGACATCCAAGAGACCCAGTACTTC
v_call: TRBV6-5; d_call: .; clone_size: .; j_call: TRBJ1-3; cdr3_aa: CASNQRGSGNTIYF; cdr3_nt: TGTGCCAGCAACCAGAGGGGGTCTGGAAACACCATATATTTT
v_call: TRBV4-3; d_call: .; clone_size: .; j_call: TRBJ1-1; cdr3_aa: CASSQVSGVTEAFF; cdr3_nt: TGCGCCAGCAGCCAAGTCTCAGGGGTCACTGAAGCTTTCTTT
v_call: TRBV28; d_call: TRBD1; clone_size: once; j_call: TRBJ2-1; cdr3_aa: CASSLSVSGGAYNEQFF; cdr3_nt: TGTGCCAGCAGTTTAAGCGTGTCAGGGGGAGCCTACAATGAGCAGTTCTTC
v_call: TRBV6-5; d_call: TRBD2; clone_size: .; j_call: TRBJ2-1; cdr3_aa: CASSTSLGLANEQFF; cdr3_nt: TGTGCCAGCAGCACCTCCCTCGGACTAGCCAATGAGCAGTTCTTC